These 10 T cell receptor beta chains came from one sample sequenced in a study of T cell responses to AZD1222 COVID-19 vaccine. Produced via immunoSEQ multiplex PCR; TCRdb's table is partial and in-frame only. In the table there are approximately 100,000 clones, approximately 84% of which are singletons. Here the sequenced sample was peripheral blood, taken on day 0 of AZD1222 vaccination. These receptors were obtained from an adult in good health.

The chain recombines TRBV6-5 with TRBJ2-7; 8 bases align to TRBD2. J gave up 3 bases and V 7 bases, and 8 bases lay outside the gene matches. The CDR3 sequence is 14 residues long. CDR1 and CDR2 (germline): MNHEY, SVGAGI. In DNA form, the CDR3 reads TGTGCCAGCACTAGTAGCGGGACTTACTACGAGCAGTACTTC. Its translation is CASTSSGTYYEQYF.

The chain uses TRBV28 and TRBJ2-7; TRBD2 is a possible D gene (6 bases). The CDR3 has 12 amino acids. Germline values: CDR1 MDHEN, CDR2 SYDVKM. The ends were cut back, 9 bases at V and 1 base at J, with 10 bases in the middle. The CDR3 DNA sequence: TGTGCCAGTCTAGGACTATCCTACGAGCAGTACTTC. Its translation is CASLGLSYEQYF.

This chain joins TRBV2 and TRBJ1-5; D gene uncertain. The CDR3 extends over 14 amino acids. Trimming left V 6 bases short and J 2 bases short, with 11 bases between. Germline CDR1 reads SNHLY; CDR2 reads FYNNEI. CDR3 amino acids: CASRREWGNQPQHF. CDR3 bases: TGTGCCAGCAGGCGGGAGTGGGGCAATCAGCCCCAGCATTTT.

This rearrangement joins TRBV29-1 to TRBJ2-7; TRBD1 might be the D (5 bases). The V gene lost 4 bases and the J gene lost 2 bases, with 18 bases spanning the gap. CDR3 size: 15 residues. The V gene's germline CDR1 is SQVTM and CDR2 ANQGSEA. The CDR3 DNA reads TGCAGCGTTGCTGGGAAGGGGTGGCTGACCTACGAGCAGTACTTC. This codes for CSVAGKGWLTYEQYF.

This chain links TRBV11-3 with TRBJ2-7; D gene uncertain. The CDR3 length is 13 residues. Germline CDR1 is SGHNT and CDR2 is YENEEA. The V end lost 1 base, the J end lost 6 bases, and 10 bases lay between the germline ends. The CDR3 nucleotides read TGTGCCAGCAGCTTAGTCTCTGGGCGCGAGCAGTACTTC. It yields the protein CASSLVSGREQYF.

Only one count was recorded for this clone. The chain carries TRBV27 and TRBJ1-2; D may be TRBD1 (6 bases). Looked up from germline, CDR1 is MNHEY and CDR2 is SMNVEV (reference sequence). This CDR3 is built from 13 residues. V was cut by 6 bases and J by 6 bases, with 14 bases left in between. CDR3 sequence reads: CASRIAGADGYTF. The CDR3 DNA reads TGTGCCAGCAGGATCGCAGGGGCCGATGGCTACACCTTC.

The chain links TRBV3-1 (or the pseudogene TRBV3-2) to TRBJ2-4; D is unresolved. This CDR3 has 14 residues. Germline loops: CDR1 LGHDT, CDR2 YNNKEL (reference sequence). V was shortened by 4 bases and J by 1 base, with 8 bases between the two germline ends. In DNA, the CDR3 is TGTGCCAGCAGCCCCCGGACCGCCAAAAACATTCAGTACTTC. It is translated as CASSPRTAKNIQYF.

The chain is built from TRBV5-1 and TRBJ2-3; 9 nucleotides line up with TRBD2. The V gene's germline CDR1 is SGHRS and CDR2 YFSETQ. The V gene end was trimmed by 0 bases and the J gene end by 1 base; junction bases not matched to a gene: 6. The CDR3 is made up of 17 amino acids. The CDR3 protein is CASSLAGASGGTDTQYF. The CDR3 DNA sequence: TGCGCCAGCAGCTTGGCCGGGGCTAGCGGGGGCACAGATACGCAGTATTTT.

J is TRBJ1-5 and V is TRBV25-1; perhaps TRBD1 as D (6 bases). The V end lost 4 bases, the J end lost 6 bases, and 13 bases lay between the germline ends. Germline V gene data show CDR1 as MGHDK and CDR2 as SYGVNS. The CDR3 spans 14 residues. CDR3: CASSAGRGRQPQHF. DNA of the CDR3: TGTGCCAGCAGTGCGGGACGGGGGCGTCAGCCCCAGCATTTT.

The V and J genes are TRBV4-1 and TRBJ1-3, with D hard to call. Germline CDR1 MGHRA, CDR2 YSYEKL. The CDR3 runs 14 residues. Trimming left V 2 bases short and J 10 bases short, with 15 bases between. CDR3 sequence (DNA): TGCGCCAGCAGCCAAACTATAGGCGGGAGGACCATATATTTT. Protein sequence: CASSQTIGGRTIYF.